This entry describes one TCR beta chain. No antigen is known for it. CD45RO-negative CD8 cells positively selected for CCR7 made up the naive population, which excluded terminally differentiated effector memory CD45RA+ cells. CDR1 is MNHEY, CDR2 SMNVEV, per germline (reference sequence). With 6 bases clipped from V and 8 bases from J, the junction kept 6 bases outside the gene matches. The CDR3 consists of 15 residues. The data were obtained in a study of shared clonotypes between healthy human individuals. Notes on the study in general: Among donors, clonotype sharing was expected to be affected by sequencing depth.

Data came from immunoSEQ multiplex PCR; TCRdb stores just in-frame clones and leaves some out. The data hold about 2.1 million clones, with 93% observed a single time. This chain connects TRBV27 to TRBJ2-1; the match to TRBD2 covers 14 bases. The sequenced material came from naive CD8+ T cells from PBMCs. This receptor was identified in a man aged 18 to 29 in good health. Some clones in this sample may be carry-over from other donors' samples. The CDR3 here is CASRTGTSGSYEQFF. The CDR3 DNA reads TGTGCCAGCAGAACGGGGACTAGCGGGAGCTATGAGCAGTTCTTC.